This is a list of T cell receptor beta chains from one sample in a study of blood T cell repertoires in COVID-19. Measured with immunoSEQ multiplex PCR; TCRdb has only the in-frame clones, and not every one. Altogether some 200,000 clones are present, roughly 80% being singletons, with the ten largest covering roughly 15%. What was sequenced was peripheral blood. These receptors originate from a woman aged 70-85 years with COVID-19, enrolled during active disease. Both conserved end residues are part of each CDR3. The D gene is left open where the match is weak. Clone size is not always given. Where it is, it says once, few, many or a class for expanded clones.

D gene	J gene	V gene	CDR3 length	clone size	CDR3 DNA	CDR3 protein
TRBD1	TRBJ1-2	TRBV29-1	14	few	TGCAGCGTTGTTTTGCAGGGGGCAGGGTATGGCTACACCTTC	CSVVLQGAGYGYTF
TRBD1	TRBJ1-6	TRBV7-3	14	NA	TGTGCCAGCAGCCCCGGGACAGAAGATTCACCCCTCCACTTT	CASSPGTEDSPLHF
TRBD2	TRBJ2-3	TRBV9	15	NA	TGTGCCAGCAGCGTCGGGGGGGCCGCAACAGATACGCAGTATTTT	CASSVGGAATDTQYF
TRBD2	TRBJ2-2	TRBV5-1	15	few	TGCGCCAGCAGCGGGGGACTAGCGCGAACCGGGGAGCTGTTTTTT	CASSGGLARTGELFF
NA	TRBJ2-1	TRBV27	14	NA	TGTGCCAGCAGTATTACCGGGACTGCCAATGAGCAGTTCTTC	CASSITGTANEQFF
NA	TRBJ2-5	TRBV5-1	14	NA	TGCGCCAGCAGGGGGGGAAGCGGTCAAGAGACCCAGTACTTC	CASRGGSGQETQYF
TRBD1	TRBJ2-1	TRBV6-5	15	NA	TGTGCCAGCACTTACAGGGGGCTTAACTACAATGAGCAGTTCTTC	CASTYRGLNYNEQFF
TRBD1	TRBJ1-2	TRBV9	13	NA	TGTGCCAGCAGCCCCACAGGGGGCTCTGGCTACACCTTC	CASSPTGGSGYTF
NA	TRBJ1-5	TRBV5-1	14	NA	TGCGCCAGCAGATTGAGGGGCCCGGGAGAGCCCCAGCATTTT	CASRLRGPGEPQHF
TRBD1	TRBJ2-1	TRBV6-5	14	NA	TGTGCCAGCACCAAGGGACAGAGATCGAATGAGCAGTTCTTC	CASTKGQRSNEQFF
NA	TRBJ2-4	TRBV2	14	NA	TGTGCCAACGGTTTGGGGGCACGAAAAAACATTCAGTACTTC	CANGLGARKNIQYF
TRBD1	TRBJ2-2	TRBV29-1	16	NA	TGCAGCGCAGGCCCGGGGACAGGCTCCTTCACCGGGGAGCTGTTTTTT	CSAGPGTGSFTGELFF
NA	TRBJ2-2	TRBV10-3	17	many	TGTGCCATCAGTGAGTCCTTAGCTTGGCGGGGTCCCGGGGAGCTGTTTTTT	CAISESLAWRGPGELFF
NA	TRBJ1-4	TRBV5-4	13	NA	TGTGCCGGAAGCGTAGGGGCTGAGGAAAAACTGTTTTTT	CAGSVGAEEKLFF
TRBD1	TRBJ2-7	TRBV6-5	15	NA	TGTGCCAGCAGCCGGACAGGTACAAGCTCCTACGAGCAGTACTTC	CASSRTGTSSYEQYF
NA	TRBJ2-1	TRBV5-1	14	NA	TGCGCCAGCACCCTCAGCCAGGGGGGCAATGAGCAGTTCTTC	CASTLSQGGNEQFF
NA	TRBJ1-3	TRBV5-1	14	NA	TGCGCCAGCAGCTTGTCTCTCTCTGGAAACACCATATATTTT	CASSLSLSGNTIYF